The 4 T cell receptor beta chains given below trace back to one sample, sequenced in a study of CD4+ T cells in melanoma. TCRdb's table, derived via immunoSEQ multiplex PCR, lists solely in-frame clones and lacks some. The sample has some 19,000 clones, around 80% seen once. These receptor sequences come from a human donor with melanoma.

For this clone: Other DNA sequences in this specimen translate into the identical CDR3. V gene TRBV4-1 combines with J gene TRBJ1-2; D might be TRBD1 (5 bases). The V gene's germline CDR1 is MGHRA and CDR2 YSYEKL. The CDR3 loop spans 16 amino acids. The V gene lost 2 bases and the J gene lost 4 bases, with 17 bases spanning the gap. The CDR3 nucleotides are TGCGCCAGCAGCCAATCTCTAAGGGGAAGCAGCTATGGCTACACCTTC. Its translation is CASSQSLRGSSYGYTF.

V usage is TRBV6-6 and J usage is TRBJ2-2; D is uncertain. Trimming cost V 2 bases and J 5 bases, with 6 bases left between them. The CDR3 has 13 residues. Germline V gene sequence: CDR1 MNHNY, CDR2 SVGAGI (reference sequence). Here the CDR3 DNA reads TGTGCCAGCAGTTACACTGTGACCGGGGAGCTGTTTTTT. Its translation is CASSYTVTGELFF.

The J gene is TRBJ2-7, the V gene TRBV28, with a possible D match to TRBD1 (6 bases). CDR1 MDHEN and CDR2 SYDVKM come from the germline V gene. This CDR3 has 13 residues. Trimming left V 4 bases short and J 2 bases short, with 9 bases between. The CDR3 spells CASSSGQPYEQYF. The CDR3 DNA follows: TGTGCCAGCAGTTCTGGACAGCCCTACGAGCAGTACTTC.

V usage is TRBV10-3 and J usage is TRBJ2-7; unclear D gene. There are 14 residues in the CDR3. V was pared by 2 bases and J by 0 bases, with 8 bases between. Germline V gene lookup returns CDR1 ENHRY and CDR2 SYGVKD. The CDR3 is CAISEKSSSYEQYF. CDR3 bases: TGTGCCATCAGTGAGAAGTCGAGCTCCTACGAGCAGTACTTC.